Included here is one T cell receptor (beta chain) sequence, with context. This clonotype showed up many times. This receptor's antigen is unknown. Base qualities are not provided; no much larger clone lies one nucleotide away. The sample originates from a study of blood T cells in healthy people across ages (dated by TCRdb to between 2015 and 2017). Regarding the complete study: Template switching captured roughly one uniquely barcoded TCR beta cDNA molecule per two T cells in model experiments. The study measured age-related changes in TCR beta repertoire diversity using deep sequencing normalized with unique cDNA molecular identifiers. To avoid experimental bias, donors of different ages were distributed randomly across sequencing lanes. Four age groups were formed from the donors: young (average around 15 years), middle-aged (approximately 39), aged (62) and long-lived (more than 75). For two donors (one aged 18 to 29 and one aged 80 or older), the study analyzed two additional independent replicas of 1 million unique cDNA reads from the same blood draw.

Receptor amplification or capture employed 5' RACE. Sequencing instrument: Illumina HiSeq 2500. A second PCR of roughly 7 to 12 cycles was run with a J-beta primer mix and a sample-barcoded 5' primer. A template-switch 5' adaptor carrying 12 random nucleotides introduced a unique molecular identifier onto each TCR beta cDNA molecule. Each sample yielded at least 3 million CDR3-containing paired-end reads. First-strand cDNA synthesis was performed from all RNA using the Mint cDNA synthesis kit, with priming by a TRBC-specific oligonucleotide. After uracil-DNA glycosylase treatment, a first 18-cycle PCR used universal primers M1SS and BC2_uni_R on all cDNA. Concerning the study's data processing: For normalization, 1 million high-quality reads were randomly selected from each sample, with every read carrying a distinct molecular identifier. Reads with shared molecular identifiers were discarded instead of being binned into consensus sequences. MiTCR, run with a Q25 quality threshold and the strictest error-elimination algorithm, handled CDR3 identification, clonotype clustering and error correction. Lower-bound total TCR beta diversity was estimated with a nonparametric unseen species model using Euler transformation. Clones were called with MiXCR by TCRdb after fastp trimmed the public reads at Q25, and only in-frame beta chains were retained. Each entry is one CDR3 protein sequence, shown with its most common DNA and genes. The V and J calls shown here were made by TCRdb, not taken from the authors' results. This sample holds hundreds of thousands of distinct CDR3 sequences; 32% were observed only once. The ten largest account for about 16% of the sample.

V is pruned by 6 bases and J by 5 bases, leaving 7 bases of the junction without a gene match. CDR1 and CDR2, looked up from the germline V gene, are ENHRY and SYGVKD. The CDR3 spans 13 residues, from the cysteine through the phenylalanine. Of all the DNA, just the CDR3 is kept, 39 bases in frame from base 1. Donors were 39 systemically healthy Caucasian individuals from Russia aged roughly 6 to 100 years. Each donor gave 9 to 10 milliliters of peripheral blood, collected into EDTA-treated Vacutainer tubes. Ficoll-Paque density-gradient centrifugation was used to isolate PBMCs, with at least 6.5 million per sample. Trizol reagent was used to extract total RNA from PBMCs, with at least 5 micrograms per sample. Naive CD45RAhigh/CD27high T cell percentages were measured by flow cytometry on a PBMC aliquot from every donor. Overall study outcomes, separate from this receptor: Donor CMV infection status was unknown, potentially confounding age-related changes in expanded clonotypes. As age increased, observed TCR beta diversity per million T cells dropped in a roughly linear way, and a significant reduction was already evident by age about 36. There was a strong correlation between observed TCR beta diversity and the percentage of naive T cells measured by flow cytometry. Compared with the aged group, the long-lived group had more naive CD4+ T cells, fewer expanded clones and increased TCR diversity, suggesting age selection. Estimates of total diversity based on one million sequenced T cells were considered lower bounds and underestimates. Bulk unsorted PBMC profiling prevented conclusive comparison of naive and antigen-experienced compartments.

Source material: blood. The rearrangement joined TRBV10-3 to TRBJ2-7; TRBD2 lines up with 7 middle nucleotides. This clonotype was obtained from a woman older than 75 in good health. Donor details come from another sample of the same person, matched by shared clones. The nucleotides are TGTGCCATCAGCCGGGAGGTAAGGAACGAGCAGTACTTC. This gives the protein CAISREVRNEQYF.